This TCR beta chain stems from a study of T-cell reconstitution after alpha-beta-depleted transplantation in children. Unique molecular identifiers were used in preparing the TCRbeta library. TCRdb reanalysed the PCR reads using MiXCR and keeps one entry per CDR3 protein. The profile shows 100,000 to 150,000 distinct CDR3 sequences, 23% of them singletons. With 2 bases clipped from V and 2 bases from J, the junction kept 6 bases outside the gene matches. The length of the CDR3 is 15 residues. Points from the study as a whole: Newly made T cells mostly supplied T-cell counts and diversity one year after transplant. There were reportedly several hundred expanded graft clones from which alpha-beta T cells came about two months after transplant. Surviving thymic progenitors and recipient T cells were the source of high TCRbeta diversity at day 60 in some patients.

This clonotype was picked up many times. Its matching antigen is unknown. This clonotype was sampled from a male patient between 2 and 9 years old who had a stem cell transplant for chronic granulomatous disease, so the T cells may come from the graft donor. This chain joins TRBV12-3 or TRBV12-4 and TRBJ2-7; 7 bases align to TRBD1. This material consisted of PBMCs, mostly from graft donor cells, taken 180 days after TCRalphabeta/CD19-depleted stem cell transplant. The CDR3 sequence: CASSLTGQRAYEQYF. CDR3 sequence (DNA): TGTGCCAGCAGTTTAACGGGACAGAGGGCCTACGAGCAGTACTTC.